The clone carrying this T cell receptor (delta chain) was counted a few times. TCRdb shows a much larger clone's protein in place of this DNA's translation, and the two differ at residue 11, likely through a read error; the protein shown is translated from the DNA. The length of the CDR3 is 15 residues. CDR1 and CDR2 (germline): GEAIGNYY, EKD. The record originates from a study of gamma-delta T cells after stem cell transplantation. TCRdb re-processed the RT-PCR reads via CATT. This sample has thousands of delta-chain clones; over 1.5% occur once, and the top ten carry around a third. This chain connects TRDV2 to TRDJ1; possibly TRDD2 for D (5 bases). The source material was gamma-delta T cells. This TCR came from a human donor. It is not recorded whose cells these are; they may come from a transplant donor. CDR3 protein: CACDTIGLHTGKLIF. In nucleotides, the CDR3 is TGTGCCTGTGACACCATTGGCCTTCACACCGGTAAACTCATCTTT.